This T cell receptor beta chain originates from a study of T cell responses to AZD1222 COVID-19 vaccine. Overall study results and limits: There were mostly white British donors and more females than males, and clonal diversity was possibly underestimated.

Method: immunoSEQ multiplex PCR; TCRdb's copy keeps in-frame clones and lacks some. Seen here are fewer than 150,000 clones, just under 95% observed once, and the top ten hold 6.5% to 8.5%. The CDR3 extends over 15 amino acids. V dropped 5 bases and J dropped 1 base, with 10 bases sitting between them. The germline V gene has CDR1 SGDLS and CDR2 YYNGEE. To note about this clone: Its antigen is currently unknown.

The rearrangement uses TRBV9 and TRBJ2-6, with D uncertain. The receptor was isolated from an adult who received the AZD1222 COVID-19 vaccine. The specimen was peripheral blood, collected 28 days after the second AZD1222 dose. The CDR3 spells CASRYTSSGANVLTF. The DNA of the CDR3 is TGTGCCAGCAGGTATACCAGTTCTGGGGCCAACGTCCTGACTTTC.